The clone carrying this T cell receptor beta chain occurred a few times. The CDR3 has 14 amino acids. Unmatched junction bases numbered 4, after V lost 2 bases and J lost 4 bases. From germline, CDR1 is LGHNA and CDR2 YNFKEQ. In the authors' workflow: Using reference gene primer amplification, nucleated cell counts were estimated. Clones were read by immunoSEQ multiplex PCR, and TCRdb kept only the in-frame ones, dropping some. V and J calls and clone size come straight from that table; D and trimming were deduced from the DNA. The repertoire holds fewer than 150,000 clones, with 84% as singletons. This sample was included in a study of blood T cell repertoires in COVID-19. Study summary: T cells, B-cell-depleted T cells, or PBMCs provided the cDNA or gDNA that served as material.

The sample taken for sequencing was peripheral blood. The gene calls are TRBV4-2 and TRBJ1-1; 7 bases align to TRBD1. The clonotype originates from a human donor in a cohort sampled during active COVID-19. The CDR3 loop reads CASSQNRGSTEAFF. The CDR3 DNA is TGTGCCAGCAGCCAAAACAGGGGATCCACTGAAGCTTTCTTT.